This T cell receptor beta chain was recovered during a study of radiation and T cells in renal cell carcinoma (dated by TCRdb to about 2020). Study-level background: Samples came from a clinical trial, in which primary renal cell carcinomas received 15 Gy stereotactic body radiation therapy followed by nephrectomy 4 weeks later. TCR beta sequencing covered 50 to 55 samples in total, comprising around 25 tumors and about 27 peripheral blood samples. Across all 50 or so samples, under 5,000,000 unique CDR3 nucleotide sequences encoding 2,658,974 unique CDR3 amino acid sequences were identified. General findings and caveats noted by the study authors: Because no pretreatment tumor biopsies were available, whether clonotypes were present in the tumor at baseline could not be determined. The single-armed trial design could not address effects of radiation dose or scheduling on the TCR repertoire. Top tumor clonotypes rose in blood from baseline to 2 weeks post-radiation, then contracted by 4 weeks, suggesting transient expansion of tumor-resident clones. Changes in the blood repertoire were not tracked past 4 weeks after treatment.

As regards this clone: The specificity of this receptor is unknown. No base quality values were provided; no much bigger clone lies one nucleotide off.

TCR beta libraries were generated from genomic DNA with the immunoSEQ kit, following the manufacturer's recommendations. For library preparation, a first multiplex PCR was performed with proprietary primers, followed by a second PCR in which unique barcodes were added, and bead cleanups were performed after each round. A positive control reaction and a negative control reaction, both provided in the kit, were run with every batch of samples. The final libraries underwent checking on an Agilent 4200 TapeStation D1000 ScreenTape, volumetric pooling, and quantification by qPCR. An Illumina NextSeq500 fitted with a MidOutput 150-cycle cartridge performed the sequencing, running 156 Read1 cycles and 15 Index1 cycles with the kit's custom primers. The pooled library was loaded at around 1 pM with around 20% PhiX control spiked in. Per the original workflow: Vendor-processed data were analyzed in R, with a clonotype defined as all T cells sharing the same CDR3 nucleotide sequence. For clone abundance analyses, frequencies were normalized to the 10,000 most abundant clones in each sample. Public T cell clones, which averaged fewer than five per sample, were excluded before analysis. Tumor-enriched and baseline blood-enriched clonotypes were defined by at least a 32-fold difference in abundance between compartments. A beta-binomial differential abundance model was used to identify clonotypes that were expanded or contracted between blood time points. Tumor-blood repertoire similarity was measured with the Baroni-Urbani and Buser coefficient, and group comparisons used two-tailed Wilcoxon tests in R. Drawn from immuneACCESS, this table holds only the in-frame rearrangements with V and J called that TCRdb kept. Clones are partly lost; checked studies trace under half to an unresolved V gene and leave the rest unexplained. D and trimming come from the DNA, and the V and J calls and clone size come from that table. The sample includes some 110,000 clones, with about four fifths observed a single time. Approximately 3% of the sample is taken by the ten largest.

Based on the germline V gene, the CDR1 and CDR2 sequences are SGHAT and FQNNGV. The CDR3 sequence holds 15 residues, the cysteine and phenylalanine included. Only the CDR3 region is kept as DNA, spanning 45 bases read in frame from base 1. Trimming removed 3 bases from V and 1 base from J, leaving 12 bases between the germline ends. Read against the paper, the sample's time point label means: baseline pretreatment blood. The sample's treatment or condition, from its label and the paper: 15 Gy SBRT to primary tumor, nephrectomy 4 weeks later. Serial peripheral blood from radiation-treated patients was sampled at baseline, 2 weeks and 4 weeks after SBRT to track tumor-enriched clonotypes. Every patient's renal cell carcinoma showed clear cell pathology. Genomic DNA for TCR sequencing was prepared using the QIAamp DNA Blood Mini Kit (Qiagen). The analyses included just those samples that passed every quality control check.

This clonotype originated in a woman in her sixties or seventies with renal cell carcinoma. The source material was blood, sampled from a patient whose treatment included radiotherapy and nephrectomy. The chain couples TRBV11-2 to TRBJ2-5; 5 matching bases give a weak D call of TRBD2. The nucleotide sequence is given as TGTGCCAGCAGCTTTTCGCGGGCGATCCAAGAGACCCAGTACTTC. It is translated as CASSFSRAIQETQYF.